The 10 T cell receptor beta chains below all came from one sample that was sequenced in a study. From the 5' RACE reads, TCRdb called clonotypes with MiXCR, one entry per CDR3 protein. Seen here are 8,900 or so distinct CDR3 sequences, approximately 67% observed once, and the top ten hold around 4%. The sample taken for sequencing was tumor-infiltrating naive CD4+ T cells sorted from the breast tumor. As for subset: naive CD4+ T cells, CD4+CD45RA+CD25-. These receptors all come from a female donor with breast cancer.

V gene TRBV20-1 combines with J gene TRBJ2-1; tentatively, D is TRBD1 (6 bases). Germline CDR1 and CDR2: DFQATT and SNEGSKA (reference sequence). CDR3 length: 11 residues. The ends were cut back, 5 bases at V and 4 bases at J, with 6 bases in the middle. The chain's CDR3 is CSAGQYNEQFF. Written as DNA, the CDR3 is TGCAGTGCTGGACAGTACAATGAGCAGTTCTTC.

The rearrangement joins TRBV10-3 to TRBJ1-5; 8 bases are a match to TRBD1. The CDR3 sequence is 17 residues long. V lost 6 bases, J lost 1 base, and 11 bases stayed unmatched. Germline CDR1 and CDR2: ENHRY and SYGVKD. CDR3 residues: CAISSPDRDWSNQPQHF. CDR3 sequence (DNA): TGTGCCATCAGCTCACCGGACAGGGACTGGAGCAATCAGCCCCAGCATTTT.

This clonotype came up a few times. The rearrangement uses TRBV6-5 and TRBJ1-1, with 9 bases identical to TRBD1. Germline V CDR1 and CDR2: MNHEY, SVGAGI. This CDR3 spans 19 amino acids. Trimming cost V 6 bases and J 1 base; bases outside gene matches: 18. CDR3 sequence: CASSPDLGQGLAGNTEAFF. The DNA of the CDR3 is TGTGCCAGCAGCCCCGACCTTGGACAGGGGCTGGCCGGGAACACTGAAGCTTTCTTT.

V usage is TRBV20-1 and J usage is TRBJ2-7; D gene unclear. Germline V gene sequence: CDR1 DFQATT, CDR2 SNEGSKA (reference sequence). The CDR3 is made up of 12 amino acids. V was pared by 0 bases and J by 3 bases, with 6 bases between. The CDR3, as DNA: TGCAGTGCTAGAGACAGAGACTACGAGCAGTACTTC. Its translation is CSARDRDYEQYF.

The J gene is TRBJ1-2, the V gene TRBV12-3 or TRBV12-4; 8 positions agree with TRBD1. Trimming cost V 1 base and J 4 bases; bases outside gene matches: 2. The CDR3 is 14 amino acids. The CDR3 sequence is CASSLDGQGYGYTF. The CDR3 DNA sequence: TGTGCCAGCAGTTTAGATGGACAGGGCTATGGCTACACCTTC.

The chain's CDR3 is CASRSRGSNSNQPQHF. Written as DNA, the CDR3 is TGTGCAAGTCGCTCACGGGGGAGTAATAGCAATCAGCCCCAGCATTTT. V usage is TRBV12-2 and J usage is TRBJ1-5; the table's D call, TRBD1, was not checked against the DNA. TRBV12-2 is an annotated pseudogene. This CDR3 is built from 16 residues.

The chain links TRBV4-1 to TRBJ2-3; 7 positions agree with TRBD2. CDR3 length: 16 amino acids. Germline lookup yields CDR1 MGHRA and CDR2 YSYEKL. V was pared by 7 bases and J by 3 bases, with 13 bases of the junction left unmatched. This chain's CDR3 is CASTSMYGTTTDTQYF. The CDR3 DNA is TGCGCCAGCACCTCGATGTACGGGACTACAACAGATACGCAGTATTTT.

This clonotype was picked up a small number of times. This chain joins TRBV7-8 and TRBJ1-1, with 10 bases fitting TRBD1. J lost 1 base, V lost 4 bases, and 9 bases had no gene match. This CDR3 is 17 amino acids long. Germline V lookup: CDR1 SGHVS, CDR2 FQNEAQ. DNA for the CDR3: TGTGCCAGCAGCTCACGGGACAGGGGACGGCCGAACACTGAAGCTTTCTTT. Its translation: CASSSRDRGRPNTEAFF.

The chain uses TRBV12-3 or TRBV12-4 and TRBJ1-5, with TRBD1 identical over 7 bases. The length of the CDR3 is 14 residues. V dropped 3 bases and J dropped 3; count of bases not matched to a gene: 2. Here the CDR3 DNA reads TGTGCCAGCAGTTTTGACAGGGTCAATCAGCCCCAGCATTTT. This encodes CASSFDRVNQPQHF.

V and J are TRBV10-2 and TRBJ2-3; D is unclear. CDR1 is WSHSY and CDR2 is SAAADI in the germline V gene. The V end was cut by 3 bases, the J end by 5 bases, with 3 bases between. This CDR3 region has 11 residues. For the CDR3, the DNA is TGCGCCAGCAGTGAAAAAGATACGCAGTATTTT. Residues: CASSEKDTQYF.